The clone carrying this T cell receptor (beta chain) appeared a few times. Germline V CDR1 and CDR2: SGHRS, YFSETQ. The CDR3 sequence is 14 residues long. Deletions cut 3 bases from V and 3 bases from J, with 12 bases between. All of the isolated RNA was reverse transcribed, so expressed TCRB transcripts were sequenced. Here immunoSEQ multiplex PCR was the method, and the copy in TCRdb shows in-frame clones only, minus some. The sample lists about 140,000 clones; 9.7% were seen once. This entry is derived from a study of beta chain features in type 1 diabetes. The chain joins TRBV5-1 to TRBJ1-1; D is perhaps TRBD1 (5 bases). Input material: central memory CD4+ T cells from blood. The origin of this receptor is a woman between 40 and 55 years old in good health. The CDR3 loop is CASSSDISDTEAFF. The CDR3 DNA reads as TGCGCCAGCAGCTCGGACATTTCCGACACTGAAGCTTTCTTT.